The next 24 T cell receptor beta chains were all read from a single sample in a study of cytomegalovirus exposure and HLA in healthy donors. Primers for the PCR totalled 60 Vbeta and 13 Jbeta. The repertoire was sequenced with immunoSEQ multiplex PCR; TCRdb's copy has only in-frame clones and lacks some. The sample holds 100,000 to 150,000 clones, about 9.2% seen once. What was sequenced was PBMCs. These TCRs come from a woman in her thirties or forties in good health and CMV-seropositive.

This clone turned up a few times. CDR3 protein: CASSARGYNSPLHF. Here the CDR3 DNA reads TGTGCCAGCAGCGCCCGCGGGTATAATTCACCCCTCCACTTT. The chain uses TRBV7-9 and TRBJ1-6; D gene ambiguous. V was cut by 5 bases and J by 4 bases, with 9 bases left in between. The V gene's germline CDR1 is SEHNR and CDR2 FQNEAQ (reference sequence). This CDR3 comprises 14 residues.

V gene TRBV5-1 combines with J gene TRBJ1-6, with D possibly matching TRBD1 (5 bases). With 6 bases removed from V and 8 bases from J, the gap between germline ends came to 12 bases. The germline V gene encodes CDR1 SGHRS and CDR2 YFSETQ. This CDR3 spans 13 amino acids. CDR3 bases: TGCGCCAGCACCTTCGGGGGAGATTCACCCCTCCACTTT. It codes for CASTFGGDSPLHF.

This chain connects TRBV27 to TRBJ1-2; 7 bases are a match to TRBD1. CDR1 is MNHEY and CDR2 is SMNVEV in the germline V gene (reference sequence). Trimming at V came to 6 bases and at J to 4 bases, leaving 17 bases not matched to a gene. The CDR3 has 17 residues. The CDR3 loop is CASSPRTGNRHPYGYTF. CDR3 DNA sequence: TGTGCCAGCAGCCCACGGACAGGCAATCGGCACCCCTATGGCTACACCTTC.

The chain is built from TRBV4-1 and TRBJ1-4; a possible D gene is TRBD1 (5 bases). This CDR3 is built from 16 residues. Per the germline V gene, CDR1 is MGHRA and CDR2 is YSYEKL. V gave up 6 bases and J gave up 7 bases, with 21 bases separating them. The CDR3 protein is CASSEVFGAGGEKLFF. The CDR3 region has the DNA TGCGCCAGCAGTGAGGTCTTTGGGGCCGGTGGTGAAAAACTGTTTTTT.

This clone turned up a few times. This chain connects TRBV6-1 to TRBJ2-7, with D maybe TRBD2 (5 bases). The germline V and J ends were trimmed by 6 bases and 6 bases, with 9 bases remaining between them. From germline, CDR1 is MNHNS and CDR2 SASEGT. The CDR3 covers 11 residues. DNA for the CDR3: TGTGCCAGCAGGGGAGAGATCGAGCAGTACTTC. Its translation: CASRGEIEQYF.

The CDR3 loop reads CASSYGQGAHQPQHF. CDR3 DNA: TGTGCCAGCTCGTATGGGCAGGGGGCCCATCAGCCCCAGCATTTT. This chain connects TRBV19 to TRBJ1-5; 8 nucleotides agree with TRBD1. V was pared by 9 bases and J by 5 bases, with 12 bases of the junction left unmatched. Germline lookup yields CDR1 LNHDA and CDR2 SQIVND (reference sequence). The CDR3 spans 15 residues. Variable domain in full (rest from reference TRBV19 and TRBJ1-5): DGGITQSPKYLFRKEGQNVTLSCEQNLNHDAMYWYRQDPGQGLRLIYYSQIVNDFQKGDIAEGYSVSREKKESFPLTVTSAQKNPTAFYLCASSYGQGAHQPQHFGDGTRLSIL.

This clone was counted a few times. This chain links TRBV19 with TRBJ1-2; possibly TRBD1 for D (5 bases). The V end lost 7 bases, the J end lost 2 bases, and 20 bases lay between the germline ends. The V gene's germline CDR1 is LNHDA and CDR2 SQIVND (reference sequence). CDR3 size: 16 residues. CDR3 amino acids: CASNLPQRGQNYGYTF. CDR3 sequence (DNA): TGTGCCAGTAATTTACCCCAGCGGGGCCAGAACTATGGCTACACCTTC.

The CDR3 region is CASSIIGDSRYEQYF. CDR3 bases: TGTGCCAGTAGTATCATCGGAGATTCTCGCTACGAGCAGTACTTC. V usage is TRBV19 and J usage is TRBJ2-7; D gene unclear. The germline gives CDR1 LNHDA, CDR2 SQIVND (reference sequence). V was cut by 3 bases and J by 3 bases, with 15 bases left in between. The CDR3 contains 15 residues.

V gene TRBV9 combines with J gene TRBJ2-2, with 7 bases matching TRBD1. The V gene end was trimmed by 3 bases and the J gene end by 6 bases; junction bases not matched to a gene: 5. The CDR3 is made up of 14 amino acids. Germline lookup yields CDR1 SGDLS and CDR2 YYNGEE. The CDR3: CASSATGAAGELFF. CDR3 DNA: TGTGCCAGCAGCGCCACAGGGGCGGCCGGGGAGCTGTTTTTT.

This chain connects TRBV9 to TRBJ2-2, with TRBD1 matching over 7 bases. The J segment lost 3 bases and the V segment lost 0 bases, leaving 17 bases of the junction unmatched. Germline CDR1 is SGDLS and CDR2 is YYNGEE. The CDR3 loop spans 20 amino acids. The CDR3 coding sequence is TGTGCCAGCAGCGTAGAAGATATGAGAGGAAGGGGGCCGGACACCGGGGAGCTGTTTTTT. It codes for CASSVEDMRGRGPDTGELFF.

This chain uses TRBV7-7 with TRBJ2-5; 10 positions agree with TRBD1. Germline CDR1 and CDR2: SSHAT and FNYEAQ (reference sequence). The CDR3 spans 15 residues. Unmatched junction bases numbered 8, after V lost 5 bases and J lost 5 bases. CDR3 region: CASSPGTGAGETQYF. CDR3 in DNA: TGTGCCAGCAGCCCCGGGACAGGGGCGGGGGAGACCCAGTACTTC.

The CDR3 spells CAIRQGGTGELFF. DNA for the CDR3: TGTGCCATCAGGCAGGGAGGTACCGGGGAGCTGTTTTTT. V is TRBV10-3 and J is TRBJ2-2; possibly TRBD2 for D (6 bases). This CDR3 has 13 amino acids. The germline V gene encodes CDR1 ENHRY and CDR2 SYGVKD. The V and J ends lost 6 bases and 5 bases respectively, with 10 bases between them.

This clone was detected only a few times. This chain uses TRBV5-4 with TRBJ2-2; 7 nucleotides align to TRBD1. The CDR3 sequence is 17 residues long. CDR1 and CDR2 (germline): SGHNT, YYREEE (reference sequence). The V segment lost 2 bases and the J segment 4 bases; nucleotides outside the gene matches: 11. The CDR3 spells CASSFKPRDRRTGELFF. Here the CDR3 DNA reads TGTGCCAGCAGCTTCAAGCCCAGGGACAGACGCACCGGGGAGCTGTTTTTT.

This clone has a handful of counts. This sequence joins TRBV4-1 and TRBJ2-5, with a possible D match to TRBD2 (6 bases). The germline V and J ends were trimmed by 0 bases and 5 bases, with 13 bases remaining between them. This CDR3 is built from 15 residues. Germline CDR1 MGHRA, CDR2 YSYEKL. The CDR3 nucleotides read TGCGCCAGCAGCCAAGATCGGGCGGGGTTGGAGACCCAGTACTTC. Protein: CASSQDRAGLETQYF.

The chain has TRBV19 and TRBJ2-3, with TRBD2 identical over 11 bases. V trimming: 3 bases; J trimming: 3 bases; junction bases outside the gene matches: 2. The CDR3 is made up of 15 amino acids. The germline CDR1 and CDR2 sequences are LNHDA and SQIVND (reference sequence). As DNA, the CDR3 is TGTGCCAGTAGTATCGCTAGCGGGGGGACAGATACGCAGTATTTT. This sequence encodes CASSIASGGTDTQYF.

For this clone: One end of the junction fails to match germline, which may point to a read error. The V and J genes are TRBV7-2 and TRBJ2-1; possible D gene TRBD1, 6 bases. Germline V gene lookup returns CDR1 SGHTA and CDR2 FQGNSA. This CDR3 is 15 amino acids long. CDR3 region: CASGLPQGSYNEQFF. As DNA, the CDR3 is TGTGCCAGCGGCTTACCCCAGGGGTCGTACAATGAGCAGTTCTTC.

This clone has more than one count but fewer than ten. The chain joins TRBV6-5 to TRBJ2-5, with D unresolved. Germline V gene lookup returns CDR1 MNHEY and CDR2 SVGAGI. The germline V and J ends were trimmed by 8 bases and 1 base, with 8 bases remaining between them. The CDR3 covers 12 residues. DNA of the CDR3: TGTGCCAGCCGCGGCAGCCAAGAGACCCAGTACTTC. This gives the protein CASRGSQETQYF.

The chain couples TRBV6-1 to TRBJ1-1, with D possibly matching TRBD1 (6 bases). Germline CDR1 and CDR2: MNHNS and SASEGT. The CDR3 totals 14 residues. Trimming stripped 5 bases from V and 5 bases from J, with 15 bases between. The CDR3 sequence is CASSLQGIVTEAFF. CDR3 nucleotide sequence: TGTGCCAGCAGTCTTCAGGGGATAGTAACTGAAGCTTTCTTT.

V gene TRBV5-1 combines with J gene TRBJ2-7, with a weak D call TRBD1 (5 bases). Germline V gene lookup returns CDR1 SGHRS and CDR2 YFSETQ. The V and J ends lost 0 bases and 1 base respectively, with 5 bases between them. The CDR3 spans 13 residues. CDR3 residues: CASSLAGSYEQYF. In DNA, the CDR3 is TGCGCCAGCAGCTTGGCAGGGTCCTACGAGCAGTACTTC.

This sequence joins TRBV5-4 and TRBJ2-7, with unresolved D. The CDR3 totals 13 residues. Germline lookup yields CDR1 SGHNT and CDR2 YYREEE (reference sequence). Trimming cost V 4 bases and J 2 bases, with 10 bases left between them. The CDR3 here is CASSADNPYEQYF. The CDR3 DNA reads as TGTGCCAGCAGCGCAGACAACCCCTACGAGCAGTACTTC.

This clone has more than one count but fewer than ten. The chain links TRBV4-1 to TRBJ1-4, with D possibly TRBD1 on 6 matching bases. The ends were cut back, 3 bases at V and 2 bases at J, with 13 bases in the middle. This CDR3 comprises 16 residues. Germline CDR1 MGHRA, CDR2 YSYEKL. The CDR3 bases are TGCGCCAGCAGCCAGAGGGGGTTTCTGACTAATGAAAAACTGTTTTTT. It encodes CASSQRGFLTNEKLFF.

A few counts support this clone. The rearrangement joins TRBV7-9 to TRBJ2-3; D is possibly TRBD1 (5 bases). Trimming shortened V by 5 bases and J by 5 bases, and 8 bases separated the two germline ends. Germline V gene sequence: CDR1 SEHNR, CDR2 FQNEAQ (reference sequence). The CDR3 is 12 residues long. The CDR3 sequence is CASSAGIDTQYF. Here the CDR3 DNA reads TGTGCCAGCAGCGCAGGGATAGATACGCAGTATTTT.

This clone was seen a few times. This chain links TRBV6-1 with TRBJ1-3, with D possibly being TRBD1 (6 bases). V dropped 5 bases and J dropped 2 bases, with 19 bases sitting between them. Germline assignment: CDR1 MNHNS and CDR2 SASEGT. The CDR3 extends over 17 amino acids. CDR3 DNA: TGTGCCAGCAGTAAAGGGGACAAGGGAGAAACTGGAAACACCATATATTTT. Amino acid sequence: CASSKGDKGETGNTIYF.

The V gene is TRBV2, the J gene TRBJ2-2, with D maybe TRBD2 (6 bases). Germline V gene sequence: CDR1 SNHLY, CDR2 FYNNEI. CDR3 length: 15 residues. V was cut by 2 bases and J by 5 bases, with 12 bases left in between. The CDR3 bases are TGTGCCAGCAGTGAAACGGCGGGGACGACCGGGGAGCTGTTTTTT. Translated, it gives CASSETAGTTGELFF.